The 27 T cell receptor beta chains reported below all come from one sample, sequenced in a study of cytomegalovirus exposure and HLA in healthy donors. The PCR ran on 60 Vbeta and 13 Jbeta primers. TCRdb's copy holds only in-frame clones and misses some; the assay was immunoSEQ multiplex PCR. The sample holds 130,000 or so clones; roughly 8.3% are singletons and the top ten take 5.5%. Sequenced material: PBMCs. These receptors originate from a man in his forties or fifties in good health and CMV-seronegative.

This clone has just a few counts. The rearrangement joins TRBV28 to TRBJ2-6; possibly TRBD2 for D (7 bases). The CDR3 contains 17 residues. V was clipped by 5 bases and J by 0 bases, with 14 bases between them. The germline V gene encodes CDR1 MDHEN and CDR2 SYDVKM. The CDR3 protein is CASSPVGGPSGANVLTF. In DNA, the CDR3 is TGTGCCAGCAGTCCGGTGGGGGGGCCCTCTGGGGCCAACGTCCTGACTTTC.

This clone has only a few counts. The chain has TRBV10-3 and TRBJ1-1; TRBD1 aligns across 9 bases. The CDR3 covers 15 residues. Germline V lookup: CDR1 ENHRY, CDR2 SYGVKD. V gave up 3 bases and J gave up 5 bases; unmatched junction bases: 7. The CDR3 loop is CAISDSGQGRTEAFF. The CDR3 nucleotides are TGTGCCATCAGTGACTCGGGACAGGGTAGAACTGAAGCTTTCTTT.

The rearrangement uses TRBV6-1 and TRBJ1-5; perhaps TRBD1 as D (5 bases). This CDR3 spans 17 amino acids. CDR1 is MNHNS and CDR2 is SASEGT in the germline V gene. V lost 2 bases and J lost 4, with 18 bases in between. CDR3 nucleotide sequence: TGTGCCAGCAGTGAAACTCCTCCGGGACTACGGAATCAGCCCCAGCATTTT. As protein: CASSETPPGLRNQPQHF.

The rearrangement links TRBV9 to TRBJ1-5; tentatively, D is TRBD1 (5 bases). The germline gives CDR1 SGDLS, CDR2 YYNGEE. The CDR3 extends over 14 amino acids. V lost 2 bases, J lost 3 bases, and 9 bases lay in between. Here the CDR3 reads CASSVTGNNQPQHF. In DNA form, the CDR3 reads TGTGCCAGCAGCGTTACAGGTAACAATCAGCCCCAGCATTTT.

The genes are TRBV9 and TRBJ2-5; 8 bases are shared with TRBD1. Germline trimming cut 0 bases from V and 4 bases from J; bases unmatched to any gene: 8. Germline-derived CDR1 and CDR2 are SGDLS and YYNGEE. CDR3 length equals 16 residues. The chain's CDR3 is CASSVEGTGHRETQYF. The CDR3 DNA follows: TGTGCCAGCAGCGTAGAAGGGACAGGCCATCGAGAGACCCAGTACTTC. The variable domain in full, completed from reference TRBV9 and TRBJ2-5, reads DSGVTQTPKHLITATGQRVTLRCSPRSGDLSVYWYQQSLDQGLQFLIQYYNGEERAKGNILERFSAQQFPDLHSELNLSSLELGDSALYFCASSVEGTGHRETQYFGPGTRLLVL.

The CDR3 nucleotides are TGTGCCAGCAGTGAAGAACGAGGGGGCAGTACTGGAAACACCATATATTTT. It codes for CASSEERGGSTGNTIYF. This chain joins TRBV2 and TRBJ1-3, with 7 bases matching TRBD1. The CDR3 spans 17 residues. Germline CDR1 SNHLY, CDR2 FYNNEI. J was trimmed by 2 bases and V by 1 base; bases with no gene match: 8. Supplemented by reference TRBV2 and TRBJ1-3, the full variable domain reads EPEVTQTPSHQVTQMGQEVILRCVPISNHLYFYWYRQILGQKVEFLVSFYNNEISEKSEIFDDQFSVERPDGSNFTLKIRSTKLEDSAMYFCASSEERGGSTGNTIYFGEGSWLTVV.

This clone was seen more than once but under ten times. The chain joins TRBV2 to TRBJ2-3, with unresolved D. This CDR3 contains 13 residues. Trimming removed 10 bases at V and 1 base at J, with 12 bases between. Per germline, CDR1 SNHLY and CDR2 FYNNEI. CDR3 coding DNA: TGTGCCACCCCCGGAGCCGGCACAGATACGCAGTATTTT. This translates into CATPGAGTDTQYF. The full variable domain, completed using reference TRBV2 and TRBJ2-3, is EPEVTQTPSHQVTQMGQEVILRCVPISNHLYFYWYRQILGQKVEFLVSFYNNEISEKSEIFDDQFSVERPDGSNFTLKIRSTKLEDSAMYFCATPGAGTDTQYFGPGTRLTVL.

The V gene is TRBV7-2, the J gene TRBJ2-3, with 8 bases lining up with TRBD2. Germline loops: CDR1 SGHTA, CDR2 FQGNSA. J was trimmed by 5 bases and V by 5 bases; bases with no gene match: 12. The CDR3 extends over 16 amino acids. The CDR3 DNA reads TGTGCCAGCAGCCCCTGGGGGACTAGACGGTTAGATACGCAGTATTTT. Translating it yields CASSPWGTRRLDTQYF. Complete variable domain (other parts from reference TRBV7-2 and TRBJ2-3): GAGVSQSPSNKVTEKGKDVELRCDPISGHTALYWYRQSLGQGLEFLIYFQGNSAPDKSGLPSDRFSAERTGGSVSTLTIQRTQQEDSAVYLCASSPWGTRRLDTQYFGPGTRLTVL.

This clone was recorded a few times. The rearrangement uses TRBV7-9 and TRBJ1-4, with D perhaps matching TRBD1 (6 bases). The germline V gene encodes CDR1 SEHNR and CDR2 FQNEAQ (reference sequence). V was shortened by 5 bases and J by 1 base, with 17 bases between the two germline ends. This CDR3 spans 17 amino acids. CDR3 region: CASSPSPARGTNEKLFF. The DNA of the CDR3 is TGTGCCAGCAGCCCATCACCTGCCAGGGGAACTAATGAAAAACTGTTTTTT.

Concerning this clone itself: The sample contains more than one DNA sequence encoding this CDR3. CDR3 nucleotides: TGTGCCAGCAGCTTAGGGGTAGGCCTGAGGAGGAATTCACCCCTCCACTTT. Amino acid sequence: CASSLGVGLRRNSPLHF. This chain joins TRBV7-6 and TRBJ1-6; D gene unclear. Germline CDR1 SGHVS, CDR2 FNYEAQ. Trimming pared 1 base from V and 7 bases from J, leaving 17 bases between. This CDR3 comprises 17 residues.

This clone was seen more than once but under ten times. This chain joins TRBV4-1 and TRBJ2-3; D not certain. The CDR3 length is 16 residues. Germline-derived CDR1 and CDR2 are MGHRA and YSYEKL. V gave up 2 bases and J gave up 0 bases, with 12 bases separating them. The CDR3 loop is CASSQLDLVSTDTQYF. CDR3 DNA sequence: TGCGCCAGCAGCCAACTTGATCTAGTGAGCACAGATACGCAGTATTTT.

The genes are TRBV21-1 and TRBJ1-1; no check of the table's D call, TRBD1, against the DNA was made. TRBV21-1 is shown as a pseudogene. The CDR3 consists of 13 residues. The CDR3 region has the DNA TGTGCCAGCAGCGCCAGGGGGAACACTGAAGCTTTCTTT. It codes for CASSARGNTEAFF.

The V and J genes are TRBV19 and TRBJ1-5; TRBD1 might be the D (5 bases). This CDR3 has 14 residues. CDR1 is LNHDA, CDR2 SQIVND, per germline (reference sequence). V lost 3 bases and J 7 bases, leaving 13 bases between the germline ends. The DNA for the CDR3 is TGTGCCAGTAGTATGTCCAGGGAGGGACAGCCCCAGCATTTT. Translated, it gives CASSMSREGQPQHF. Variable domain in full (rest from reference TRBV19 and TRBJ1-5): DGGITQSPKYLFRKEGQNVTLSCEQNLNHDAMYWYRQDPGQGLRLIYYSQIVNDFQKGDIAEGYSVSREKKESFPLTVTSAQKNPTAFYLCASSMSREGQPQHFGDGTRLSIL.

This clone was observed a few times. This sequence joins TRBV6-5 and TRBJ2-1, with D perhaps matching TRBD1 (5 bases). Germline-derived CDR1 and CDR2 are MNHEY and SVGAGI. Trimming removed 0 bases from V and 9 bases from J, with 12 bases in between. The CDR3 loop spans 14 amino acids. CDR3 in amino acids: CASSYSSQGVEQFF. Written as DNA, the CDR3 is TGTGCCAGCAGTTACTCGAGCCAGGGCGTTGAGCAGTTCTTC.

V and J are TRBV4-1 and TRBJ1-4; D perhaps matches TRBD1 (6 bases). The germline V and J ends were trimmed by 4 bases and 7 bases, with 13 bases remaining between them. The CDR3 sequence is 14 residues long. Germline lookup yields CDR1 MGHRA and CDR2 YSYEKL. As DNA, the CDR3 is TGCGCCAGCAGCCCAAGGCGACAGGTTGAAAAACTGTTTTTT. Its protein is CASSPRRQVEKLFF.

CDR3 bases: TGTGCCAGCTCACCAACGGCGGAGAACACCGGGGAGCTGTTTTTT. Its protein is CASSPTAENTGELFF. The chain joins TRBV18 to TRBJ2-2; D ambiguous. The V gene lost 2 bases and the J gene lost 1 base, with 8 bases spanning the gap. Germline CDR1 is KGHSH and CDR2 is LQKENI. This CDR3 has 15 amino acids.

This clone was counted only a few times. This chain joins TRBV6-6 and TRBJ1-3; no firm D call. Germline V gene data show CDR1 as MNHNY and CDR2 as SVGAGI (reference sequence). The CDR3 consists of 14 residues. V shed 6 bases and J shed 0 bases, with 9 bases lying between them. Here the CDR3 DNA reads TGTGCCAGCAGCTACGAGAGCTCTGGAAACACCATATATTTT. It translates to CASSYESSGNTIYF.

This clone was observed a handful of times. CDR3 sequence: CASSIKGIPSSYEQYF. Written as DNA, the CDR3 is TGTGCCAGTAGTATCAAGGGGATCCCGAGCTCCTACGAGCAGTACTTC. This chain links TRBV19 with TRBJ2-7; TRBD1 is a possible D gene (5 bases). This CDR3 is 16 amino acids long. The germline V and J ends were trimmed by 3 bases and 0 bases, with 15 bases remaining between them. The germline V gene has CDR1 LNHDA and CDR2 SQIVND (reference sequence).

In its sample, this clone was seen a few times. The chain employs TRBV4-1 and TRBJ2-5; D is perhaps TRBD1 (6 bases). Germline CDR1 is MGHRA and CDR2 is YSYEKL. This CDR3 has 19 amino acids. V gave up 0 bases and J gave up 2 bases, with 22 bases separating them. CDR3 in DNA: TGCGCCAGCAGCCAAGAAATGGAAGACAGGTCCCCCCCTCAAGAGACCCAGTACTTC. It translates to CASSQEMEDRSPPQETQYF.

This clone was detected only a few times. This chain uses TRBV2 with TRBJ2-1, with D perhaps TRBD2 (7 bases). Trimming took 6 bases from V and 7 from J, leaving 19 bases between them. The CDR3 extends over 15 amino acids. Germline values: CDR1 SNHLY, CDR2 FYNNEI. The CDR3 nucleotides are TGTGCCAGCAGCCTAAGGGGGGGACCTCAGAATGAGCAGTTCTTC. Protein: CASSLRGGPQNEQFF.

The sample holds a few counts of this clone. The V gene is TRBV28, the J gene TRBJ1-1, with a possible D match to TRBD1 (6 bases). From germline, CDR1 is MDHEN and CDR2 SYDVKM. This CDR3 contains 14 residues. The V end was cut by 5 bases, the J end by 5 bases, with 15 bases between. Here the CDR3 reads CASSGESGVTEAFF. As DNA, the CDR3 is TGTGCCAGCAGTGGGGAATCAGGGGTGACTGAAGCTTTCTTT.

The V gene is TRBV11-2, the J gene TRBJ2-1; possible D gene TRBD1, 6 bases. The CDR3 covers 17 residues. Germline CDR1 SGHAT, CDR2 FQNNGV. Trimming shortened V by 3 bases and J by 0 bases, and 15 bases separated the two germline ends. The CDR3 sequence is CASSLRRGLSSYNEQFF. CDR3 DNA sequence: TGTGCCAGCAGCTTGCGCAGGGGTCTCAGCTCCTACAATGAGCAGTTCTTC.

This clone was counted between two and nine times. The chain employs TRBV5-1 and TRBJ1-6; TRBD1 might be the D (5 bases). This CDR3 has 15 amino acids. The germline V and J ends were trimmed by 0 bases and 5 bases, with 9 bases remaining between them. Germline V gene data show CDR1 as SGHRS and CDR2 as YFSETQ. The CDR3 coding sequence is TGCGCCAGCAGCTTGGGCCAGGGCGATAATTCACCCCTCCACTTT. Protein sequence: CASSLGQGDNSPLHF.

This clone has more than one count but fewer than ten. This chain links TRBV4-3 with TRBJ2-1; 11 bases fit TRBD2. Per germline, CDR1 LGHNA and CDR2 YSLEER. CDR3 length: 16 amino acids. V was clipped by 0 bases and J by 6 bases; unmatched bases: 4. The CDR3 reads CASSQDLAGGPNEQFF. CDR3 coding DNA: TGCGCCAGCAGCCAAGATCTAGCGGGGGGTCCCAATGAGCAGTTCTTC.

The V call is TRBV9, the J call TRBJ2-5; 12 bases match TRBD2. Looked up from germline, CDR1 is SGDLS and CDR2 is YYNGEE. The CDR3 has 18 amino acids. The J segment lost 5 bases and the V segment lost 0 bases, leaving 11 bases of the junction unmatched. Here the CDR3 DNA reads TGTGCCAGCAGCGTAGCCGCTAGCGGGGGGGCGGCGCTCGAGACCCAGTACTTC. Translated: CASSVAASGGAALETQYF. Filled out from reference TRBV9 and TRBJ2-5, the complete variable domain reads DSGVTQTPKHLITATGQRVTLRCSPRSGDLSVYWYQQSLDQGLQFLIQYYNGEERAKGNILERFSAQQFPDLHSELNLSSLELGDSALYFCASSVAASGGAALETQYFGPGTRLLVL.

This chain uses TRBV10-3 with TRBJ1-2, with 9 bases that match TRBD1. The CDR3 covers 17 residues. Germline CDR1 ENHRY, CDR2 SYGVKD. J was trimmed by 1 base and V by 0 bases; bases with no gene match: 6. The CDR3 coding sequence is TGTGCCATCAGTGAGTCGGACAGGGGACTGTTTAACTATGGCTACACCTTC. Encoded protein: CAISESDRGLFNYGYTF.

This clone occurred a few times. V usage is TRBV18 and J usage is TRBJ1-1, with D maybe TRBD1 (6 bases). Germline lookup yields CDR1 KGHSH and CDR2 LQKENI. V was clipped by 4 bases and J by 5 bases, with 11 bases between them. The CDR3 is 13 amino acids. The CDR3 spells CASSRGGFTEAFF. CDR3 nucleotide sequence: TGTGCCAGCTCACGAGGGGGTTTTACTGAAGCTTTCTTT.